These T cell receptor beta chains were read from a single sample in a study of cytomegalovirus exposure and HLA in healthy donors. Some clones are missing from TCRdb's copy, which holds only in-frame ones; the method was immunoSEQ multiplex PCR. Its table records about 130,000 clones. The sequencing sample was made of PBMCs. The source is a woman between 40 and 55 years old in good health and CMV-seropositive. Both conserved end residues are part of each CDR3. The order of the fields is D gene, J gene, CDR3 length, V gene, CDR3 protein, CDR3 DNA. A D gene is named only where the DNA matches it firmly.

D: NA
J: TRBJ2-2
length: 17
V: TRBV9
CDR3: CASSLRRSGRDTGELFF
DNA: TGTGCCAGCAGCCTCAGACGATCCGGGCGGGACACCGGGGAGCTGTTTTTT

D: TRBD2
J: TRBJ2-7
length: 14
V: TRBV7-6
CDR3: CASSLVVGGVEQYF
DNA: TGTGCCAGCAGCTTAGTCGTGGGAGGGGTCGAGCAGTACTTC

D: NA
J: TRBJ2-5
length: 12
V: TRBV7-2
CDR3: CASSSPGETQYF
DNA: TGTGCCAGCAGCTCCCCGGGAGAGACCCAGTACTTC

D: NA
J: TRBJ1-2
length: 16
V: TRBV11-2
CDR3: CASSLLMGAFNYGYTF
DNA: TGTGCCAGCAGCTTACTGATGGGGGCGTTTAACTATGGCTACACCTTC

D: NA
J: TRBJ2-5
length: 15
V: TRBV7-2
CDR3: CASSLLGGEGETQYF
DNA: TGTGCCAGCAGCCTTCTTGGAGGGGAAGGAGAGACCCAGTACTTC

D: TRBD2
J: TRBJ2-7
length: 12
V: TRBV6-6
CDR3: CAGGSGSGEQYF
DNA: TGTGCCGGAGGTAGCGGGAGTGGGGAGCAGTACTTC

D: NA
J: TRBJ2-5
length: 14
V: TRBV18
CDR3: CASSPLGGQETQYF
DNA: TGTGCCAGCTCACCATTGGGAGGTCAAGAGACCCAGTACTTC

D: NA
J: TRBJ1-1
length: 14
V: TRBV5-6
CDR3: CASSFGRGRAEAFF
DNA: TGTGCCAGCAGCTTCGGCAGGGGTAGAGCTGAAGCTTTCTTT

D: TRBD1
J: TRBJ1-1
length: 13
V: TRBV7-3
CDR3: CASSLRQGMRAFF
DNA: TGTGCCAGCAGCTTAAGACAGGGGATGCGAGCTTTCTTT

D: TRBD2
J: TRBJ2-5
length: 17
V: TRBV5-1
CDR3: CASSLFLASGIQETQYF
DNA: TGCGCCAGCAGCTTGTTTTTGGCTAGCGGGATCCAAGAGACCCAGTACTTC

D: NA
J: TRBJ2-7
length: 13
V: TRBV27
CDR3: CASSTGQTYEQYF
DNA: TGTGCCAGCAGTACCGGACAGACCTACGAGCAGTACTTC

D: NA
J: TRBJ2-5
length: 10
V: TRBV7-2
CDR3: CASSQETQYF
DNA: TGTGCCAGCAGCCAGGAGACCCAGTACTTC

D: TRBD2
J: TRBJ2-5
length: 14
V: TRBV27
CDR3: CASSLLAGVETQYF
DNA: TGTGCCAGCAGTTTACTAGCGGGAGTTGAGACCCAGTACTTC

D: NA
J: TRBJ2-7
length: 16
V: TRBV7-9
CDR3: CASSQSPPGNAYEQYF
DNA: TGTGCCAGCAGCCAATCCCCTCCAGGGAACGCCTACGAGCAGTACTTC

D: NA
J: TRBJ2-7
length: 14
V: TRBV5-5
CDR3: CASSFRTPSYEQYF
DNA: TGTGCCAGCAGCTTTAGGACACCTTCCTACGAGCAGTACTTC

D: TRBD2
J: TRBJ2-7
length: 13
V: TRBV7-3
CDR3: CASSQGLAGEQYF
DNA: TGTGCCAGCAGCCAAGGACTAGCGGGAGAGCAGTACTTC

D: TRBD1
J: TRBJ1-1
length: 16
V: TRBV10-3
CDR3: CATQGTGGASLVEAFF
DNA: TGTGCCACACAAGGGACAGGGGGCGCATCCCTAGTTGAAGCTTTCTTT

D: NA
J: TRBJ2-2
length: 13
V: TRBV7-2
CDR3: CASSPRPGGELFF
DNA: TGTGCCAGCAGCCCCCGCCCCGGCGGGGAGCTGTTTTTT

D: TRBD2
J: TRBJ2-3
length: 15
V: TRBV15
CDR3: CATRQSGRGADTQYF
DNA: TGTGCCACCAGGCAAAGCGGGAGGGGGGCAGATACGCAGTATTTT

D: TRBD1
J: TRBJ2-3
length: 15
V: TRBV5-1
CDR3: CASRNTRGNIDTRYF
DNA: TGCGCCAGCCGAAACACCAGGGGGAATATAGATACGCGGTATTTT

D: NA
J: TRBJ2-1
length: 16
V: TRBV19
CDR3: CASSSASAYPLNEQFF
DNA: TGTGCCAGTAGTTCGGCTAGCGCATACCCCCTCAATGAGCAGTTCTTC

D: TRBD1
J: TRBJ2-5
length: 14
V: TRBV5-5
CDR3: CASSPGQGEETQYF
DNA: TGTGCCAGCAGCCCCGGACAGGGCGAAGAGACCCAGTACTTC

D: TRBD1
J: TRBJ2-4
length: 15
V: TRBV30
CDR3: CAWSAGQRAKNIQYF
DNA: TGTGCCTGGAGTGCGGGACAGAGAGCCAAAAACATTCAGTACTTC

D: NA
J: TRBJ2-3
length: 15
V: TRBV5-1
CDR3: CASSPRQGPAGTQYF
DNA: TGCGCCAGCAGCCCTAGACAGGGCCCAGCGGGTACGCAGTATTTT

D: NA
J: TRBJ1-2
length: 14
V: TRBV4-2
CDR3: CASSQESVLGGYTF
DNA: TGTGCCAGCAGCCAAGAGTCGGTACTAGGTGGCTACACCTTC

D: NA
J: TRBJ2-3
length: 12
V: TRBV28
CDR3: CASSLSADTQYF
DNA: TGTGCCAGCAGTTTGTCCGCAGATACGCAGTATTTT

D: NA
J: TRBJ1-2
length: 12
V: TRBV30
CDR3: CAWSSGGYGYTF
DNA: TGTGCCTGGAGTTCGGGGGGCTATGGCTACACCTTC

D: NA
J: TRBJ2-2
length: 11
V: TRBV30
CDR3: CAWKGAGELFF
DNA: TGTGCCTGGAAAGGGGCCGGGGAGCTGTTTTTT

D: NA
J: TRBJ2-7
length: 14
V: TRBV5-6
CDR3: CASSLAQGSYEQYF
DNA: TGTGCCAGCAGCTTGGCACAGGGCTCCTACGAGCAGTACTTC

D: TRBD2
J: TRBJ2-2
length: 15
V: TRBV6-6
CDR3: CASSWGLANTGELFF
DNA: TGTGCCAGCAGTTGGGGACTAGCGAACACCGGGGAGCTGTTTTTT

D: NA
J: TRBJ2-7
length: 11
V: TRBV11-2
CDR3: CASSLAYEQYF
DNA: TGTGCCAGCAGCTTAGCCTACGAGCAGTACTTC

D: NA
J: TRBJ2-2
length: 14
V: TRBV19
CDR3: CASMRGISVRKLFF
DNA: TGTGCCAGTATGAGGGGGATTTCGGTTAGGAAGCTGTTTTTT

D: NA
J: TRBJ2-5
length: 13
V: TRBV6-5
CDR3: CASSQASQETQYF
DNA: TGTGCCAGCAGTCAAGCTAGCCAAGAGACCCAGTACTTC

D: NA
J: TRBJ2-7
length: 18
V: TRBV21-1
CDR3: CASSKWTSGRTNLYEQYF
DNA: TGTGCCAGCAGCAAATGGACTAGCGGGAGGACCAACCTGTACGAGCAGTACTTC

D: NA
J: TRBJ2-5
length: 14
V: TRBV4-3
CDR3: CASSERAEEGTQYF
DNA: TGCGCCAGCAGCGAGCGGGCCGAAGAAGGGACCCAGTACTTC

D: TRBD1
J: TRBJ2-7
length: 19
V: TRBV5-1
CDR3: CASSLLSRDRVRRSYEQYF
DNA: TGCGCCAGCAGCTTGCTTTCTAGGGACAGGGTAAGGCGCTCCTACGAGCAGTACTTC

D: NA
J: TRBJ1-4
length: 16
V: TRBV7-9
CDR3: CASSFLQGGFNEKLFF
DNA: TGTGCCAGCAGCTTTCTACAGGGTGGCTTTAATGAAAAACTGTTTTTT

D: TRBD2
J: TRBJ2-1
length: 16
V: TRBV11-2
CDR3: CASSSLAGAIQNEQFF
DNA: TGTGCCAGCAGCTCCTTAGCGGGAGCAATACAAAATGAGCAGTTCTTC

D: NA
J: TRBJ2-1
length: 14
V: TRBV18
CDR3: CASSPTTSFYEQFF
DNA: TGTGCCAGCTCACCTACTACTAGTTTCTATGAGCAGTTCTTC

D: NA
J: TRBJ2-2
length: 16
V: TRBV7-8
CDR3: CASSLSSGARTGELFF
DNA: TGTGCCAGCAGCTTATCTTCAGGGGCGCGAACCGGGGAGCTGTTTTTT

D: TRBD1
J: TRBJ1-1
length: 14
V: TRBV18
CDR3: CASSLKTGDTEAFF
DNA: TGTGCCAGCTCACTAAAGACAGGGGACACTGAAGCTTTCTTT

D: NA
J: TRBJ1-1
length: 14
V: TRBV5-1
CDR3: CASSFDRPGTEAFF
DNA: TGCGCCAGCAGCTTCGACAGGCCGGGCACTGAGGCTTTCTTT

D: NA
J: TRBJ1-3
length: 15
V: TRBV18
CDR3: CASSPPAGWGNTIYF
DNA: TGTGCCAGCTCACCCCCGGCGGGGTGGGGAAACACCATATATTTT

D: NA
J: TRBJ2-4
length: 17
V: TRBV7-8
CDR3: CASSLGRNDRAKNIQYF
DNA: TGTGCCAGCAGCCTAGGAAGAAATGACAGGGCCAAAAACATTCAGTACTTC

D: NA
J: TRBJ1-4
length: 11
V: TRBV20-1
CDR3: CSARVGQQLFF
DNA: TGCAGTGCTAGAGTGGGACAACAACTGTTTTTT

D: TRBD1
J: TRBJ1-1
length: 13
V: TRBV6-1
CDR3: CASSADRAGGAFF
DNA: TGTGCCAGCAGTGCCGACAGGGCCGGCGGAGCTTTCTTT

D: TRBD2
J: TRBJ2-3
length: 16
V: TRBV4-2
CDR3: CASSQTSGSSTDTQYF
DNA: TGTGCCAGCAGCCAGACTAGCGGGAGCAGCACAGATACGCAGTATTTT

D: TRBD2
J: TRBJ2-3
length: 14
V: TRBV7-3
CDR3: CASSLLAGTDTQYF
DNA: TGTGCCAGCAGCTTACTAGCGGGCACAGATACGCAGTATTTT

D: NA
J: TRBJ1-2
length: 13
V: TRBV15
CDR3: CATSRDQQFGYTF
DNA: TGTGCCACCAGCAGAGATCAACAGTTTGGCTACACCTTC

D: NA
J: TRBJ1-2
length: 16
V: TRBV18
CDR3: CASSPYPRRANYGYTF
DNA: TGTGCCAGCTCACCCTACCCGAGACGGGCTAACTATGGCTACACCTTC

D: TRBD1
J: TRBJ2-1
length: 15
V: TRBV10-1
CDR3: CASSSGTGWKDEQFF
DNA: TGCGCCAGCAGCTCCGGGACAGGGTGGAAGGATGAGCAGTTCTTC

D: NA
J: TRBJ2-3
length: 14
V: TRBV9
CDR3: CASSVGTDVDTQYF
DNA: TGTGCCAGCAGCGTAGGGACAGACGTGGATACGCAGTATTTT

D: NA
J: TRBJ2-1
length: 14
V: TRBV7-2
CDR3: CASSLDGTYNEQFF
DNA: TGTGCCAGCAGCTTGGACGGGACTTACAATGAGCAGTTCTTC

D: NA
J: TRBJ2-7
length: 11
V: TRBV27
CDR3: CASSRGGPVYF
DNA: TGTGCCAGCTCGAGAGGAGGGCCTGTGTACTTC

D: TRBD2
J: TRBJ2-7
length: 15
V: TRBV10-2
CDR3: CATTYPSGSLDEQYF
DNA: TGCGCCACCACCTATCCTAGCGGGAGTCTCGACGAGCAGTACTTC

D: NA
J: TRBJ2-7
length: 14
V: TRBV30
CDR3: CAWGTLQGPREQYF
DNA: TGTGCCTGGGGGACACTACAGGGACCTCGCGAGCAGTACTTC

D: NA
J: TRBJ2-5
length: 14
V: TRBV5-1
CDR3: CASSLRQNQEAQYF
DNA: TGCGCCAGCAGCTTAAGGCAGAACCAAGAGGCCCAGTACTTC